This TCR beta chain was captured by sequencing in a study of T cell repertoires in cytomegalovirus infection. TCRdb re-derived calls from the reads in MiXCR, one entry per CDR3 protein. The table lists about 920,000 distinct CDR3 sequences, more than 25% of them singletons. CDR3 size: 14 residues. V gave up 5 bases and J gave up 2 bases, with 13 bases separating them. CDR1 and CDR2 from the germline V gene are MNHNY and SVGAGI (reference sequence). The sample holds one count of this clonotype. The antigen is not known. V gene TRBV6-6 combines with J gene TRBJ2-7, with D unclear. The source material was cultured CD8+ T cells from PBMCs, sampled from culture after CMV antigen stimulation. The receptor comes from a human donor in good health (CMV status not recorded). Some clones in this sample may be carry-over from other donors' samples. The CDR3 loop reads CASSHPDGPYEQYF. The CDR3 region has the DNA TGTGCCAGCAGTCATCCGGACGGACCCTACGAGCAGTACTTC.